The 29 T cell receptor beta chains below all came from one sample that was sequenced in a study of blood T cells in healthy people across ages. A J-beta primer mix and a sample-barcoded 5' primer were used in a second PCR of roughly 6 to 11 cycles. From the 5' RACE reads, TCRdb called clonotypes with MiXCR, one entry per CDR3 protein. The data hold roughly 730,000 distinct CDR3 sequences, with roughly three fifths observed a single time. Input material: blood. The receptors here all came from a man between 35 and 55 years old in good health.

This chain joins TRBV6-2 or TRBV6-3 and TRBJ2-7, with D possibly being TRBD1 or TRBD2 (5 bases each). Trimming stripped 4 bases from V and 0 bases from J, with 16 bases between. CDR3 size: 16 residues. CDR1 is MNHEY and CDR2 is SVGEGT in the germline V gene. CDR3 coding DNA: TGTGCCAGCAGTTTGCTAGACCGGGACCTCTCCTACGAGCAGTACTTC. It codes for CASSLLDRDLSYEQYF.

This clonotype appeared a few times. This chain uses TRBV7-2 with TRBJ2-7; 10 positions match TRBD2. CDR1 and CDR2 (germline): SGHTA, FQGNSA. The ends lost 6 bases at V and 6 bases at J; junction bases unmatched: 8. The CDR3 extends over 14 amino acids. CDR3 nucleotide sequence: TGTGCCAGCAGTCTGGCACTAGCGGGATCCGAGCAGTACTTC. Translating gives CASSLALAGSEQYF.

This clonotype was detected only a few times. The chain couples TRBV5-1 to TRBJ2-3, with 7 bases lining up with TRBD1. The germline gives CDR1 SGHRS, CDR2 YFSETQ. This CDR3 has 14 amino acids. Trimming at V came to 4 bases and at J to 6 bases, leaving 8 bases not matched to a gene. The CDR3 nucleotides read TGCGCCAGCAGCCTAGGGGGCGCGGTTGATACGCAGTATTTT. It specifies CASSLGGAVDTQYF.

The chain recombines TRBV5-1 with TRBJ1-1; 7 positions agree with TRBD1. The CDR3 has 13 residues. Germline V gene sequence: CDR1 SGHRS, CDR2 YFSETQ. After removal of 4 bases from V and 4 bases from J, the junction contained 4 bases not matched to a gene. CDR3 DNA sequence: TGCGCCAGCAGCCTCGGACAGGCCACTGAAGCTTTCTTT. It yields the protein CASSLGQATEAFF.

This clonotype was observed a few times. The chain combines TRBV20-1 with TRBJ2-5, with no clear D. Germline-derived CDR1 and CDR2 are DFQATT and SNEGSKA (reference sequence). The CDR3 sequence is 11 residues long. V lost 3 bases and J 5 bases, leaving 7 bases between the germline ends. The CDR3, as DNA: TGCAGTGCTAGGACCAGGGAGACCCAGTACTTC. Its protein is CSARTRETQYF.

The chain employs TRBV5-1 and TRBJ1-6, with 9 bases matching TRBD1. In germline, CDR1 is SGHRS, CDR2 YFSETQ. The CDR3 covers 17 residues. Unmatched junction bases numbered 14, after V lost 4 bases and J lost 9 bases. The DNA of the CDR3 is TGCGCCAGCAGCCAACGATTAGACGACAGGGGGAGTTCACCCCTCCACTTT. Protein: CASSQRLDDRGSSPLHF. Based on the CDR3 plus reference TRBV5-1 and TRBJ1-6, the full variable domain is KAGVTQTPRYLIKTRGQQVTLSCSPISGHRSVSWYQQTPGQGLQFLFEYFSETQRNKGNFPGRFSGRQFSNSRSEMNVSTLELGDSALYLCASSQRLDDRGSSPLHFGNGTRLTVT.

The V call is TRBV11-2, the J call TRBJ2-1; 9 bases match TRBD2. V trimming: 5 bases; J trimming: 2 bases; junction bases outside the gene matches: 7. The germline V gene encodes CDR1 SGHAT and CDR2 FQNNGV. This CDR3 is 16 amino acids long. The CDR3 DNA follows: TGTGCCAGCAGCAAGCGACTAGCGGTAACCTACAATGAGCAGTTCTTC. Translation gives CASSKRLAVTYNEQFF.

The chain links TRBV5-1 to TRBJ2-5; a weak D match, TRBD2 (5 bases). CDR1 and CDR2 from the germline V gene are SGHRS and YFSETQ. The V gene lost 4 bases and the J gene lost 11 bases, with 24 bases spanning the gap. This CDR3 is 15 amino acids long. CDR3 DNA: TGCGCCAGCAGCCCCTCCGGACTCACGATCAATGAGCAGTACTTC. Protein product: CASSPSGLTINEQYF. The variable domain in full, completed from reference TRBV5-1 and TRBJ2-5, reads KAGVTQTPRYLIKTRGQQVTLSCSPISGHRSVSWYQQTPGQGLQFLFEYFSETQRNKGNFPGRFSGRQFSNSRSEMNVSTLELGDSALYLCASSPSGLTINEQYFGPGTRLLVL.

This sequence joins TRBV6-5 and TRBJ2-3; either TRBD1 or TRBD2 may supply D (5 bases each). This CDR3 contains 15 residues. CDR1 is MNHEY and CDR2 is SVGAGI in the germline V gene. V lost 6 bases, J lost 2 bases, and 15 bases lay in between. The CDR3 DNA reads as TGTGCCAGCAGCCCCCAAGGGGACGCCACAGATACGCAGTATTTT. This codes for CASSPQGDATDTQYF.

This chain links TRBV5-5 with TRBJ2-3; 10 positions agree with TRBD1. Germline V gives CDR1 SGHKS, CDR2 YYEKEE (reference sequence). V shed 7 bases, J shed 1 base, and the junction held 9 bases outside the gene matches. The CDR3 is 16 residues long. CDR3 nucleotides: TGTGCCAGCGCTGGAACCGGGACAGGGGGCACAGATACGCAGTATTTT. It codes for CASAGTGTGGTDTQYF.

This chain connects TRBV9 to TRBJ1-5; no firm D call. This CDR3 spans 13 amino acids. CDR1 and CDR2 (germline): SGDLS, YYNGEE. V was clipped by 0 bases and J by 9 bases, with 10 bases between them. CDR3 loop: CASSVAEGWPQHF. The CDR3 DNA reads TGTGCCAGCAGCGTAGCTGAAGGCTGGCCCCAGCATTTT.

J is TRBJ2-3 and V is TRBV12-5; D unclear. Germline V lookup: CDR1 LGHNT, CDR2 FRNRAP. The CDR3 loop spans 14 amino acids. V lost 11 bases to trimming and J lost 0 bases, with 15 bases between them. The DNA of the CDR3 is TGTGCTTCATCCCCCCCTCAGAGCACAGATACGCAGTATTTT. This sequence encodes CASSPPQSTDTQYF.

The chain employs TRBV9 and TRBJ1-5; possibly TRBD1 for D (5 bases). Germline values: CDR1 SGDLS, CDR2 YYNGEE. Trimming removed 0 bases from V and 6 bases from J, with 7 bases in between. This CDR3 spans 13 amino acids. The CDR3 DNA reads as TGTGCCAGCAGCGTAGATGGGGGTCAGCCCCAGCATTTT. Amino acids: CASSVDGGQPQHF.

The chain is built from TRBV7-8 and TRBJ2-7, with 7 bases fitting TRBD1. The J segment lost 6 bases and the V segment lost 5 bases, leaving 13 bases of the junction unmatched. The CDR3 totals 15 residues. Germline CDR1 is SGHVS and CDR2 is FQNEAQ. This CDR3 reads CASSATRQGVAEQYF. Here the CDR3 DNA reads TGTGCCAGCAGCGCCACGAGGCAGGGGGTTGCCGAGCAGTACTTC.

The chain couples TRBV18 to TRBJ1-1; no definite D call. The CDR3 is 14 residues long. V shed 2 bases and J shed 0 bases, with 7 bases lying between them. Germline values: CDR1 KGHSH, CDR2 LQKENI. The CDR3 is CASSPSSVNTEAFF. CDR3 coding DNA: TGTGCCAGCTCACCAAGCTCAGTGAACACTGAAGCTTTCTTT.

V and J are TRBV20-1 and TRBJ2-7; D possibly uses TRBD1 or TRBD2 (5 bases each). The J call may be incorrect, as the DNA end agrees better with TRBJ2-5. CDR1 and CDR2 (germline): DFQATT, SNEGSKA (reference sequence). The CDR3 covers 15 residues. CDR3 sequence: CSANEGDRWGETQYF. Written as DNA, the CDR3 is TGCAGTGCTAACGAAGGGGACCGATGGGGGGAGACCCAGTACTTC.

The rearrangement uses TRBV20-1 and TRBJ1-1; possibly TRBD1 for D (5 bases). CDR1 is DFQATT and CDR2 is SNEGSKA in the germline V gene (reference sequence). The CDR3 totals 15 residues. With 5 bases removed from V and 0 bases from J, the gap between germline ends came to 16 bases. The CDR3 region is CSAGPWGVMNTEAFF. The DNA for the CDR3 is TGCAGTGCTGGCCCCTGGGGGGTGATGAACACTGAAGCTTTCTTT.

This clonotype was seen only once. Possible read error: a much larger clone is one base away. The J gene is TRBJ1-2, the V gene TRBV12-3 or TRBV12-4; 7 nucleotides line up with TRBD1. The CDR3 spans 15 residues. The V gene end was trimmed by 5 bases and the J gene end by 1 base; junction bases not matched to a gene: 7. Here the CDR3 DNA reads TGTGCCAGCAGTACGGGACAGCTAAGTAACTATGGCTACACCTTC. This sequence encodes CASSTGQLSNYGYTF.

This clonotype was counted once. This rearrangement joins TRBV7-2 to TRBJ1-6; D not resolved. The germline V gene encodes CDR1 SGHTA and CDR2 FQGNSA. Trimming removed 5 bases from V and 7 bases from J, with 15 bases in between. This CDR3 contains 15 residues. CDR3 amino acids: CASSRNPGGNSPLHF. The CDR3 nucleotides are TGTGCCAGCAGCAGAAACCCCGGTGGCAATTCACCCCTCCACTTT.

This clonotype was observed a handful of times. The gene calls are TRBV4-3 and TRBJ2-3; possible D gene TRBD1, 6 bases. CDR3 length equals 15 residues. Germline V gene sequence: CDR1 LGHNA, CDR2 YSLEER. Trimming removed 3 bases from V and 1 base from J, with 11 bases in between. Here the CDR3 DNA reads TGCGCCAGCAGCCAGAACTACAGGGGCACAGATACGCAGTATTTT. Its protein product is CASSQNYRGTDTQYF.

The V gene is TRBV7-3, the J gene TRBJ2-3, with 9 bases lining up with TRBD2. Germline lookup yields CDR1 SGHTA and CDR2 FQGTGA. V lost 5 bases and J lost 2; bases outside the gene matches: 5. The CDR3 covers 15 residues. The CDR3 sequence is CASSIGTSHTDTQYF. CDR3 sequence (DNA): TGTGCCAGCAGCATAGGGACTAGCCACACAGATACGCAGTATTTT.

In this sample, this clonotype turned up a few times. CDR3 DNA sequence: TGTGCCAGCAGCCCTCGATCCACGAGGGGGCACGTCGGAAACACCATATATTTT. Translated: CASSPRSTRGHVGNTIYF. This rearrangement joins TRBV3-1 to TRBJ1-3, with TRBD1 matching 7 bases. Germline assignment: CDR1 LGHDT and CDR2 YNNKEL (reference sequence). J lost 4 bases, V lost 4 bases, and 16 bases had no gene match. This CDR3 spans 18 amino acids.

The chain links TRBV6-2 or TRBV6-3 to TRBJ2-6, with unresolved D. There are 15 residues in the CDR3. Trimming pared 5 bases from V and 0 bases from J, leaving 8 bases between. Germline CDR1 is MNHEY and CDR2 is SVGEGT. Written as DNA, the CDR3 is TGTGCCAGCAGTCCTCATGGCTCTGGGGCCAACGTCCTGACTTTC. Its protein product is CASSPHGSGANVLTF.

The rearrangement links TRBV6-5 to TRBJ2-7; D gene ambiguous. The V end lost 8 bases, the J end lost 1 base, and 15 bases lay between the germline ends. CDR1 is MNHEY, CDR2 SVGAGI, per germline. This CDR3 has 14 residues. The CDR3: CASLQSWGSYEQYF. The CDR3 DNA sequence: TGTGCCAGCCTCCAGTCTTGGGGATCCTACGAGCAGTACTTC.

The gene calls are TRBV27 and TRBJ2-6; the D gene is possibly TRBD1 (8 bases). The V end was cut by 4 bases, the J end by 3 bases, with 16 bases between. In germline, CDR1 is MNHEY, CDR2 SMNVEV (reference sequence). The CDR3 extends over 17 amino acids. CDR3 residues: CASSSKTGEGGANVLTF. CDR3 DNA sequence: TGTGCCAGCAGTTCGAAGACAGGGGAGGGTGGGGCCAACGTCCTGACTTTC.

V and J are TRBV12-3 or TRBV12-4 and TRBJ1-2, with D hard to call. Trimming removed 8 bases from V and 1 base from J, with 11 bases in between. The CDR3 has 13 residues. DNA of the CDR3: TGTGCCAGCGGTCTGGAGGATAACTATGGCTACACCTTC. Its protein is CASGLEDNYGYTF.

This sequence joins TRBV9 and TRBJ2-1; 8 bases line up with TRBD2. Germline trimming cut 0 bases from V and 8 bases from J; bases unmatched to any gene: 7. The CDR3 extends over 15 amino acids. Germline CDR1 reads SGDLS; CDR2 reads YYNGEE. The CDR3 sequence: CASSVDTGGPDEQFF. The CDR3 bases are TGTGCCAGCAGCGTAGACACGGGGGGGCCCGATGAGCAGTTCTTC.

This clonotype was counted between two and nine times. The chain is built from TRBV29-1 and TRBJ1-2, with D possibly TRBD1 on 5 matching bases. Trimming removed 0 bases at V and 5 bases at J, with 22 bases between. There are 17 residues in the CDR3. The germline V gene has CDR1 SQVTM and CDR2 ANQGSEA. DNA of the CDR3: TGCAGCGTTGAAGAGTACCGGGGCGTCCGAGGGGTTTATGGCTACACCTTC. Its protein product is CSVEEYRGVRGVYGYTF. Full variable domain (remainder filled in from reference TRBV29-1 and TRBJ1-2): SAVISQKPSRDICQRGTSLTIQCQVDSQVTMMFWYRQQPGQSLTLIATANQGSEATYESGFVIDKFPISRPNLTFSTLTVSNMSPEDSSIYLCSVEEYRGVRGVYGYTFGSGTRLTVV.

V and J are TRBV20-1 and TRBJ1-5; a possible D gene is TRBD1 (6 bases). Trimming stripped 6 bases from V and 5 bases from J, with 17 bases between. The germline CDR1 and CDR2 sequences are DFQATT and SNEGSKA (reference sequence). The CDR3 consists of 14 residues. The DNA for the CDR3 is TGCAGTGCGCGGGGGGCTGGGCGGGATCAGCCCCAGCATTTT. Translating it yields CSARGAGRDQPQHF.